This T cell receptor beta chain was observed in a study of T cell repertoires in cytomegalovirus infection. Across the study: Alongside well-studied HLA-B-restricted CMV epitopes, recently identified HLA-C-restricted CMV epitopes were also used.

Each CDR3 protein gets one entry after TCRdb re-called the reads with MiXCR. The sample includes 69,000 or so distinct CDR3 sequences, 28% of them seen just once. This clonotype was seen repeatedly, ten times or more. What it recognizes is unknown. Whole-study findings and limits: Ex vivo responses were dominated by HLA-C-restricted CMV-specific TCR beta clonotypes.

The CDR3 loop spans 16 amino acids. Trimming removed 5 bases from V and 0 bases from J, with 11 bases in between. Germline V gene data show CDR1 as SEHNR and CDR2 as FQNEAQ (reference sequence). This TCR was sampled from a human donor in good health (CMV status not recorded). Some clones in this sample may be carry-over from other donors' samples. V is TRBV7-9 and J is TRBJ2-6, with D possibly being TRBD1 (6 bases). This sample comprised CD8+ T cells from cultured PBMCs, obtained from culture after CMV antigen stimulation. The CDR3 spells CASSRDTSSGANVLTF. The CDR3 nucleotides are TGTGCCAGCAGCCGGGACACCAGCTCTGGGGCCAACGTCCTGACTTTC.